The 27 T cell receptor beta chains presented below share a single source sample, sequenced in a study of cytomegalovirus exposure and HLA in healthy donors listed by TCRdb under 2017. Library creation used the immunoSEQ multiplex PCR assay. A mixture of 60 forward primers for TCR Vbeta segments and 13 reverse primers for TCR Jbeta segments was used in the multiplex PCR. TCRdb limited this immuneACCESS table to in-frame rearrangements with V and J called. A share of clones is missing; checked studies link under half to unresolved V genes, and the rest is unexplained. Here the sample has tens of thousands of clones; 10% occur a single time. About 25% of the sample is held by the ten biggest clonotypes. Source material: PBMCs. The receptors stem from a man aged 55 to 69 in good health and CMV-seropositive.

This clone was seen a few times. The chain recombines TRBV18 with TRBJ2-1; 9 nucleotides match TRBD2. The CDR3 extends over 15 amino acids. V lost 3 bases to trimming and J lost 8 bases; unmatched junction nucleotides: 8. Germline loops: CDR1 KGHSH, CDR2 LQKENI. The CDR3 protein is CASSPLGSGSDEQFF. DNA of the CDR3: TGTGCCAGCTCACCTCTTGGTAGCGGGAGCGATGAGCAGTTCTTC.

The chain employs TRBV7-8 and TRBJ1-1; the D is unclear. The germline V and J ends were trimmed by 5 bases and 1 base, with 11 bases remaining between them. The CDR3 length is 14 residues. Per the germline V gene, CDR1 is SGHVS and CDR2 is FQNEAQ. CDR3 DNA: TGTGCCAGCAGCCCCGGTCCCCCGAACACTGAAGCTTTCTTT. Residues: CASSPGPPNTEAFF.

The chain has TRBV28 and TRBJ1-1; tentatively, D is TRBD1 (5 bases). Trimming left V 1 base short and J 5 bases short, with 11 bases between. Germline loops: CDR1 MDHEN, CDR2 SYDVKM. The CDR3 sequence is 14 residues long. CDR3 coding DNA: TGTGCCAGCAGTTTATCCCAGGGTACGACTGAAGCTTTCTTT. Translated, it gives CASSLSQGTTEAFF.

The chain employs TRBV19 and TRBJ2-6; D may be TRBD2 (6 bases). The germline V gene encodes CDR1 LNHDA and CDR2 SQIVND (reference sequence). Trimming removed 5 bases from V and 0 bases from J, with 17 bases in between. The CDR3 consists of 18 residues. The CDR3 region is CASSFGTPGTSGANVLTF. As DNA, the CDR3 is TGTGCCAGTAGTTTCGGGACTCCCGGAACCTCTGGGGCCAACGTCCTGACTTTC.

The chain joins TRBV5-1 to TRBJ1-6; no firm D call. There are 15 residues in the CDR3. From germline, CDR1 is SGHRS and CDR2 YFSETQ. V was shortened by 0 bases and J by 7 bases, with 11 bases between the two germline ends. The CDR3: CASSLDSLINSPLHF. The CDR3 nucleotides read TGCGCCAGCAGCTTGGACAGCCTCATCAATTCACCCCTCCACTTT.

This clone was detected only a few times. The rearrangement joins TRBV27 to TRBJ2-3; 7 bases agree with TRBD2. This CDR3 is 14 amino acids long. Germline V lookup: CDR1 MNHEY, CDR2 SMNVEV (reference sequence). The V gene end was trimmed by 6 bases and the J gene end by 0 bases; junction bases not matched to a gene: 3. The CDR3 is CASRAGRSTDTQYF. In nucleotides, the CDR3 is TGTGCCAGCAGAGCGGGACGGAGCACAGATACGCAGTATTTT.

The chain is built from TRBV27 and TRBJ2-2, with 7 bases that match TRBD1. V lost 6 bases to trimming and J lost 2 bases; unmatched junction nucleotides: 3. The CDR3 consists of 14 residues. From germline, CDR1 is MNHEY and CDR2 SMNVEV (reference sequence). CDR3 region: CASRGQSNTGELFF. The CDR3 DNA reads TGTGCCAGCAGGGGACAGTCTAACACCGGGGAGCTGTTTTTT.

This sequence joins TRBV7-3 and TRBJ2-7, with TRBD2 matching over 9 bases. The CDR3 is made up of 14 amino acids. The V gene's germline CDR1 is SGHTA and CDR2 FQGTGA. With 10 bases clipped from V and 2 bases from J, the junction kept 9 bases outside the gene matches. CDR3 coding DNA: TGTGCCACCCAAAGCGGGGGGACAACCTACGAGCAGTACGTC. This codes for CATQSGGTTYEQYV.

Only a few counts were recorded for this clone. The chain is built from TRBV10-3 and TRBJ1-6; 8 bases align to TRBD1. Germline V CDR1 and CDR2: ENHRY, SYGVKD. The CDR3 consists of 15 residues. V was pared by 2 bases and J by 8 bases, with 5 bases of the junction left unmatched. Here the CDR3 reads CAISERTTGDSPLHF. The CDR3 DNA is TGTGCCATCAGTGAGCGAACGACAGGGGATTCACCCCTCCACTTT.

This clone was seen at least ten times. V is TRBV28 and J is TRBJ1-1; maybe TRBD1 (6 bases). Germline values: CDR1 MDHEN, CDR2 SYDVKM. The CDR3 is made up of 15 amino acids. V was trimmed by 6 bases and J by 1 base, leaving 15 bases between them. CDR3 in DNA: TGTGCCAGCAGCTCCGCCGGGACACCGAACACTGAAGCTTTCTTT. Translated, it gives CASSSAGTPNTEAFF.

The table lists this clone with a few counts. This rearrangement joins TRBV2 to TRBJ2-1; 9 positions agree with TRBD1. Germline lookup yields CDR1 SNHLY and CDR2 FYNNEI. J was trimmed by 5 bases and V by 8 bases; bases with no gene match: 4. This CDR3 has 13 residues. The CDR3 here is CASSWTGDNEQFF. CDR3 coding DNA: TGTGCCAGCTCCTGGACAGGGGACAATGAGCAGTTCTTC.

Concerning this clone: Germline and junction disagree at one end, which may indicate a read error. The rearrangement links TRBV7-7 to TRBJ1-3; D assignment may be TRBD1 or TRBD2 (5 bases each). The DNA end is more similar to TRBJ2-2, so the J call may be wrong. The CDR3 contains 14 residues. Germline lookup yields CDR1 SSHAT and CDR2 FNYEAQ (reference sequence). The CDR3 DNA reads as TGTGCTAGCAGCTTCCGAGGGGACACCGGGGAGCTGTTTTTT. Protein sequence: CASSFRGDTGELFF.

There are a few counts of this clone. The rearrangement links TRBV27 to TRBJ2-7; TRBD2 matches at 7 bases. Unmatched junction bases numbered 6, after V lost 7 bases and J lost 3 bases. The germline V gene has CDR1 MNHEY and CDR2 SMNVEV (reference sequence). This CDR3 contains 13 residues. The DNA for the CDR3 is TGTGCCAGCAAACCGGCGGGGGACTACGAGCAGTACTTC. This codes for CASKPAGDYEQYF.

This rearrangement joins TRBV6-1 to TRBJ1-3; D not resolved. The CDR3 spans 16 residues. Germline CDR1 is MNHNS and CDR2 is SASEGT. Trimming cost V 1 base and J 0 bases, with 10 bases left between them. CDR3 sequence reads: CASSEGQFFSGNTIYF. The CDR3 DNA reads TGTGCCAGCAGTGAAGGGCAGTTCTTCTCTGGAAACACCATATATTTT.

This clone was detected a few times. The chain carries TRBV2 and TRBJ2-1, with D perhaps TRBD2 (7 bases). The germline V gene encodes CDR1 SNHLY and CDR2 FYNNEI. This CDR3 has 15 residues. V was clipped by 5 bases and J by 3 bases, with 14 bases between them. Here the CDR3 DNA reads TGTGCCAGCAGTAATCAGGGAGGGGGCTACAATGAGCAGTTCTTC. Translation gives CASSNQGGGYNEQFF.

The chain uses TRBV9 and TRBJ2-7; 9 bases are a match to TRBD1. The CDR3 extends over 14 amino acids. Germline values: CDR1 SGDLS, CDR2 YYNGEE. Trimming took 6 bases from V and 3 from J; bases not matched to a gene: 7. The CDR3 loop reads CASNQGTGRYEQYF. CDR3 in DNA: TGTGCCAGCAACCAAGGGACAGGGCGCTACGAGCAGTACTTC.

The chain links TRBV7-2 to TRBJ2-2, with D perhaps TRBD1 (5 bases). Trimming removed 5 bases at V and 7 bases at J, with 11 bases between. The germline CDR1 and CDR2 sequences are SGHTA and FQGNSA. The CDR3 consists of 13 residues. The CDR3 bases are TGTGCCAGCAGCCTCAGGGTTAACGGGGAGCTGTTTTTT. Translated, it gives CASSLRVNGELFF.

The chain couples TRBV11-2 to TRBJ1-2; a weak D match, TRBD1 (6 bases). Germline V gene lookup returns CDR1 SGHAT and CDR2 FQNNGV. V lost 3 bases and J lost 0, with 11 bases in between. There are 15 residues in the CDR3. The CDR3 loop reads CASSLTGPTNYGYTF. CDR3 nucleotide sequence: TGTGCCAGCAGCTTGACAGGACCGACTAACTATGGCTACACCTTC. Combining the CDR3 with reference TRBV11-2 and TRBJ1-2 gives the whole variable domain EAGVAQSPRYKIIEKRQSVAFWCNPISGHATLYWYQQILGQGPKLLIQFQNNGVVDDSQLPKDRFSAERLKGVDSTLKIQPAKLEDSAVYLCASSLTGPTNYGYTFGSGTRLTVV.

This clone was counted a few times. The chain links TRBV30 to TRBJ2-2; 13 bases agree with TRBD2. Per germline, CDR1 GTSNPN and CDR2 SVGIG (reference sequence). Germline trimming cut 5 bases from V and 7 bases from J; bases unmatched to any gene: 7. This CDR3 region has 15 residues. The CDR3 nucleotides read TGTGCCTGGGCGGGACTAGCGGGGCAGGACGGGGAGCTGTTTTTT. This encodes CAWAGLAGQDGELFF.

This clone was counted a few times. The CDR3 loop is CAWGDPRGRSTEAFF. The CDR3 DNA is TGTGCCTGGGGGGATCCCAGGGGGCGAAGTACTGAAGCTTTCTTT. V is TRBV30 and J is TRBJ1-1; 8 bases map to TRBD1. In germline, CDR1 is GTSNPN, CDR2 SVGIG (reference sequence). J was trimmed by 5 bases and V by 5 bases; bases with no gene match: 13. The CDR3 consists of 15 residues.

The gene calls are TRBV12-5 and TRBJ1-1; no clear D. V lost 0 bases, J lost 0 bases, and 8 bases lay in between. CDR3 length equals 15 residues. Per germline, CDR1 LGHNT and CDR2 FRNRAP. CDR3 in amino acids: CASGLVGVMNTEAFF. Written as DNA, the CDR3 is TGTGCTAGTGGTTTGGTCGGGGTCATGAACACTGAAGCTTTCTTT.

As DNA, the CDR3 is TGTGCCAGCTCCGATGGGGGCCCCAACAATGAGCAGTTCTTC. It codes for CASSDGGPNNEQFF. V usage is TRBV2 and J usage is TRBJ2-1; possibly TRBD1 for D (6 bases). In germline, CDR1 is SNHLY, CDR2 FYNNEI. The V end lost 8 bases, the J end lost 5 bases, and 16 bases lay between the germline ends. The CDR3 covers 14 residues.

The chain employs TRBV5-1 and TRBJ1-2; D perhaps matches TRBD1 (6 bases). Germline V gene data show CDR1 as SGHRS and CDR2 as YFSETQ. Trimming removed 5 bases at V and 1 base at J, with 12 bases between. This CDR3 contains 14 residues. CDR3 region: CASRFLQGNYGYTF. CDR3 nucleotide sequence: TGCGCCAGCAGATTTTTACAGGGTAACTATGGCTACACCTTC.

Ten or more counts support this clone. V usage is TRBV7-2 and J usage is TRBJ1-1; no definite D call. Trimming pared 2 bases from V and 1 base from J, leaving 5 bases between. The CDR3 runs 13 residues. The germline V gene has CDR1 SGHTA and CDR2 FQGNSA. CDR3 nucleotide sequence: TGTGCCAGCAGCTTAAACAGGAACACTGAAGCTTTCTTT. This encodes CASSLNRNTEAFF.

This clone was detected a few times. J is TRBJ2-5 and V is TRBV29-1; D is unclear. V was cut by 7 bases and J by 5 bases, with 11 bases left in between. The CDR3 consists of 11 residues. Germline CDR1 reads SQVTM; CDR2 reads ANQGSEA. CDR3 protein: CSAYVGETQYF. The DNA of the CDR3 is TGCAGCGCCTATGTCGGGGAGACCCAGTACTTC.

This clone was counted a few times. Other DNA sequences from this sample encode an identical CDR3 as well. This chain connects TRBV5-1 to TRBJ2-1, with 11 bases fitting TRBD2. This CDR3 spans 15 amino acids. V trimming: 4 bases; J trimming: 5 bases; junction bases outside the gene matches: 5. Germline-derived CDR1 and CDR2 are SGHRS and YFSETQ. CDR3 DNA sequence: TGCGCCAGCAGCCCCGGGACTAGCGGTAACAATGAGCAGTTCTTC. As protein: CASSPGTSGNNEQFF.

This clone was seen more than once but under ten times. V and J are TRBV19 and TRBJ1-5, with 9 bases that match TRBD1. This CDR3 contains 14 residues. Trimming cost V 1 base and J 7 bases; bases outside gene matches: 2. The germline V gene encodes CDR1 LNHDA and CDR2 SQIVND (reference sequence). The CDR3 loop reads CASSIGTGEQPQHF. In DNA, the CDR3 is TGTGCCAGTAGTATAGGGACAGGGGAACAGCCCCAGCATTTT.